This entry lists 26 T cell receptor beta chains sequenced from one sample in a study of radiotherapy plus CTLA-4 blockade in lung cancer listed by TCRdb under 2018. The library was generated by the immunoSEQ multiplex PCR assay. Not all clones reach the TCRdb copy of this immuneACCESS table, which keeps in-frame sequences only. Checked studies attribute under half of the gap to unresolved V genes and leave the rest unexplained. Here the sample has roughly 100,000 clones; about 84% occur a single time. Together, the top ten hold 2% to 3% of the sample. The sample was peripheral blood, taken from a patient treated with radiotherapy plus ipilimumab. All receptors come from a human donor with non-small cell lung cancer that progressed on radiotherapy plus ipilimumab. Some clones in this sample may be carry-over from other donors' samples.

The chain couples TRBV20-1 to TRBJ2-5; no firm D call. The germline CDR1 and CDR2 sequences are DFQATT and SNEGSKA (reference sequence). The V and J ends lost 6 bases and 5 bases respectively, with 4 bases between them. CDR3 length: 9 amino acids. Here the CDR3 reads CSAGETQYF. CDR3 DNA sequence: TGCAGTGCCGGGGAGACCCAGTACTTC.

This chain's CDR3 is CARGLLSTDTQYF. CDR3 in DNA: TGTGCCAGAGGACTCCTAAGTACAGATACGCAGTATTTT. The chain recombines TRBV27 with TRBJ2-3; D possibly corresponds to TRBD2 (5 bases). The CDR3 totals 13 residues. Looked up from germline, CDR1 is MNHEY and CDR2 is SMNVEV (reference sequence). Deletions cut 9 bases from V and 3 bases from J, with 13 bases between.

This clone was seen only once. This chain connects TRBV5-4 to TRBJ2-7; D gene ambiguous. CDR1 is SGHNT, CDR2 YYREEE, per germline (reference sequence). V lost 4 bases to trimming and J lost 2 bases, with 13 bases between them. The CDR3 covers 14 residues. CDR3 residues: CASSLQGGPYEQYF. The CDR3 DNA is TGTGCCAGCAGCCTACAAGGTGGCCCCTACGAGCAGTACTTC.

V usage is TRBV30 and J usage is TRBJ1-6; D unresolved. Germline loops: CDR1 GTSNPN, CDR2 SVGIG (reference sequence). CDR3 length: 13 amino acids. Trimming took 1 base from V and 3 from J, leaving 4 bases between them. In nucleotides, the CDR3 is TGTGCCTGGAGTGATAACTATAATTCACCCCTCCACTTT. Translated, it gives CAWSDNYNSPLHF.

This chain joins TRBV6-5 and TRBJ2-2; 10 bases line up with TRBD1. The CDR3 extends over 13 amino acids. Germline V lookup: CDR1 MNHEY, CDR2 SVGAGI. J was trimmed by 7 bases and V by 11 bases; bases with no gene match: 7. CDR3 sequence (DNA): TGTGCCTCCACGGACAGGGGGGACGGGGAGCTGTTTTTT. Amino acid sequence: CASTDRGDGELFF.

V gene TRBV28 combines with J gene TRBJ1-1; no firm D call. Trimming left V 3 bases short and J 4 bases short, with 12 bases between. In germline, CDR1 is MDHEN, CDR2 SYDVKM. CDR3 length: 14 amino acids. The DNA of the CDR3 is TGTGCCAGCAGTTTTTGGACGGAGGGCACTGAAGCTTTCTTT. Residues: CASSFWTEGTEAFF. Together with reference TRBV28 and TRBJ1-1, the CDR3 gives the full variable domain: DVKVTQSSRYLVKRTGEKVFLECVQDMDHENMFWYRQDPGLGLRLIYFSYDVKMKEKGDIPEGYSVSREKKERFSLILESASTNQTSMYLCASSFWTEGTEAFFGQGTRLTVV.

This clone has only a few counts. This chain joins TRBV5-4 and TRBJ2-2; D not certain. The V and J ends lost 0 bases and 3 bases respectively, with 6 bases between them. The CDR3 spans 14 residues. In germline, CDR1 is SGHNT, CDR2 YYREEE (reference sequence). CDR3 coding DNA: TGTGCCAGCAGCTTGGCCTGGGACACCGGGGAGCTGTTTTTT. As protein: CASSLAWDTGELFF. The full variable domain, with the rest looked up from reference TRBV5-4 and TRBJ2-2, is ETGVTQSPTHLIKTRGQQVTLRCSSQSGHNTVSWYQQALGQGPQFIFQYYREEENGRGNFPPRFSGLQFPNYSSELNVNALELDDSALYLCASSLAWDTGELFFGEGSRLTVL.

The J gene is TRBJ2-2, the V gene TRBV7-3; D might be TRBD2 (6 bases). There are 14 residues in the CDR3. CDR1 is SGHTA and CDR2 is FQGTGA in the germline V gene. Trimming cost V 2 bases and J 7 bases, with 11 bases left between them. The CDR3 nucleotides read TGTGCCAGCAGCTTAGGGGGGAGTCACGGGGAGCTGTTTTTT. This gives the protein CASSLGGSHGELFF.

V and J are TRBV30 and TRBJ2-1; D is tentatively TRBD1 or TRBD2 (6 bases each). From germline, CDR1 is GTSNPN and CDR2 SVGIG (reference sequence). V was clipped by 4 bases and J by 5 bases, with 15 bases between them. The CDR3 totals 14 residues. The CDR3 coding sequence is TGTGCCTGGAATAACGGGGGCCCCAACAATGAGCAGTTCTTC. Its translation is CAWNNGGPNNEQFF. The full variable domain, rest sourced from reference TRBV30 and TRBJ2-1, is SQTIHQWPATLVQPVGSPLSLECTVEGTSNPNLYWYRQAAGRGLQLLFYSVGIGQISSEVPQNLSASRPQDRQFILSSKKLLLSDSGFYLCAWNNGGPNNEQFFGPGTRLTVL.

The gene calls are TRBV19 and TRBJ1-1; D may be TRBD1 (6 bases). The germline V gene has CDR1 LNHDA and CDR2 SQIVND (reference sequence). V lost 3 bases to trimming and J lost 1 base, with 9 bases between them. This CDR3 comprises 14 residues. The CDR3 reads CASSIWGANTEAFF. The CDR3 DNA is TGTGCCAGTAGTATTTGGGGGGCGAACACTGAAGCTTTCTTT. Full variable domain (rest looked up from reference TRBV19 and TRBJ1-1): DGGITQSPKYLFRKEGQNVTLSCEQNLNHDAMYWYRQDPGQGLRLIYYSQIVNDFQKGDIAEGYSVSREKKESFPLTVTSAQKNPTAFYLCASSIWGANTEAFFGQGTRLTVV.

The count of this clone is one. The genes are TRBV7-3 and TRBJ2-7; 9 bases line up with TRBD1. Germline V lookup: CDR1 SGHTA, CDR2 FQGTGA. This CDR3 spans 16 amino acids. Trimming removed 5 bases from V and 0 bases from J; junction bases left unmatched: 8. The CDR3, as DNA: TGTGCCAGCAGCGGGACAGGGCCCATTACCTCCTACGAGCAGTACTTC. It codes for CASSGTGPITSYEQYF.

The chain joins TRBV18 to TRBJ1-1, with D tentatively TRBD1 (6 bases). Trimming took 3 bases from V and 6 from J, leaving 11 bases between them. CDR1 and CDR2 (germline): KGHSH, LQKENI. The CDR3 is 13 residues long. Here the CDR3 DNA reads TGTGCCAGCTCACCGCAGGGGACTGCTGAAGCTTTCTTT. The encoded protein is CASSPQGTAEAFF.

The chain joins TRBV11-2 to TRBJ2-5, with TRBD1 as a possible D gene (6 bases). Per germline, CDR1 SGHAT and CDR2 FQNNGV. The V and J ends lost 3 bases and 5 bases respectively, with 16 bases between them. This CDR3 is 15 amino acids long. The CDR3 sequence: CASSLRQVVLETQYF. CDR3 nucleotides: TGTGCCAGCAGCTTGCGACAGGTGGTCTTGGAGACCCAGTACTTC.

This chain uses TRBV7-3 with TRBJ1-1; D not resolved. The CDR3 contains 13 residues. Trimming shortened V by 1 base and J by 1 base, and 4 bases separated the two germline ends. Germline V gene lookup returns CDR1 SGHTA and CDR2 FQGTGA. CDR3: CASSLSRNTEAFF. The CDR3, as DNA: TGTGCCAGCAGCTTAAGCAGGAACACTGAAGCTTTCTTT.

The genes are TRBV6-5 and TRBJ2-2; D tentatively reads TRBD1 or TRBD2 (5 bases each). V lost 6 bases and J 7 bases, leaving 18 bases between the germline ends. CDR1 is MNHEY and CDR2 is SVGAGI in the germline V gene. This CDR3 has 15 residues. CDR3 in DNA: TGTGCCAGCAGACGGGGCCGGGAAAACCACGGGGAGCTGTTTTTT. It codes for CASRRGRENHGELFF.

V and J are TRBV6-5 and TRBJ1-1; D uncertain. Germline assignment: CDR1 MNHEY and CDR2 SVGAGI. This CDR3 contains 13 residues. The germline V and J ends were trimmed by 2 bases and 11 bases, with 15 bases remaining between them. This CDR3 reads CASSYGYSERAFF. CDR3 DNA: TGTGCCAGCAGTTACGGGTACTCCGAACGGGCTTTCTTT.

This clone occurred a few times. This chain uses TRBV2 with TRBJ2-5; 7 positions match TRBD1. After removal of 4 bases from V and 4 bases from J, the junction contained 9 bases not matched to a gene. The CDR3 sequence is 15 residues long. CDR1 is SNHLY, CDR2 FYNNEI, per germline. CDR3: CASSGQGSLVETQYF. Here the CDR3 DNA reads TGTGCCAGCAGTGGACAGGGCTCCTTGGTAGAGACCCAGTACTTC.

This sequence joins TRBV5-1 and TRBJ1-1; tentatively, D is TRBD1 (5 bases). The CDR3 totals 13 residues. V gave up 6 bases and J gave up 10 bases, with 19 bases separating them. In germline, CDR1 is SGHRS, CDR2 YFSETQ. The CDR3 DNA reads as TGCGCCAGCACCAGGGATCAATCAAACCTAGCTTTCTTT. Protein: CASTRDQSNLAFF.

In this sample, this clone turned up a few times. V usage is TRBV6-4 and J usage is TRBJ2-3, with 15 bases lining up with TRBD2. V was clipped by 3 bases and J by 4 bases; unmatched bases: 2. The CDR3 sequence is 16 residues long. CDR1 is MRHNA and CDR2 is SNTAGT in the germline V gene. CDR3 DNA sequence: TGTGCCAGCAGTGAGGGGACTAGCGGGGGGCCAGATACGCAGTATTTT. Translation gives CASSEGTSGGPDTQYF.

This chain joins TRBV19 and TRBJ1-5; TRBD1 might be the D (6 bases). The CDR3 has 15 amino acids. CDR1 is LNHDA, CDR2 SQIVND, per germline (reference sequence). V lost 7 bases and J 4 bases, leaving 17 bases between the germline ends. The CDR3: CASNPRADRNQPQHF. In DNA, the CDR3 is TGTGCCAGTAATCCTAGGGCGGACAGAAATCAGCCCCAGCATTTT.

V is TRBV27 and J is TRBJ2-7; D not resolved. V lost 6 bases to trimming and J lost 3 bases, with 6 bases between them. The CDR3 contains 11 residues. CDR1 MNHEY and CDR2 SMNVEV come from the germline V gene (reference sequence). DNA for the CDR3: TGTGCCAGCAGGGGGTTCTACGAGCAGTACTTC. Translation: CASRGFYEQYF.

This clone occurred a few times. The chain uses TRBV28 and TRBJ1-2; 8 bases agree with TRBD1. V was pared by 8 bases and J by 7 bases, with 6 bases of the junction left unmatched. The germline gives CDR1 MDHEN, CDR2 SYDVKM. The CDR3 consists of 12 residues. The CDR3 sequence is CASEDRAAGYTF. CDR3 coding DNA: TGTGCCAGCGAGGACAGGGCGGCTGGCTACACCTTC.

The chain joins TRBV27 to TRBJ2-3, with a tentative D call TRBD1 (7 bases). V lost 5 bases to trimming and J lost 0 bases, with 15 bases between them. From germline, CDR1 is MNHEY and CDR2 SMNVEV (reference sequence). CDR3 length: 16 amino acids. CDR3: CASSRGGAGSTDTQYF. The CDR3 DNA reads as TGTGCCAGCAGTAGAGGGGGCGCGGGGAGCACAGATACGCAGTATTTT.

The rearrangement links TRBV11-2 to TRBJ1-5; D remains ambiguous. Germline CDR1 and CDR2: SGHAT and FQNNGV. The V end was cut by 5 bases, the J end by 3 bases, with 5 bases between. The CDR3 is 12 amino acids. The CDR3 reads CASSGNNQPQHF. As DNA, the CDR3 is TGTGCCAGCAGCGGGAACAATCAGCCCCAGCATTTT. The complete variable domain, with remaining parts taken from reference TRBV11-2 and TRBJ1-5, reads EAGVAQSPRYKIIEKRQSVAFWCNPISGHATLYWYQQILGQGPKLLIQFQNNGVVDDSQLPKDRFSAERLKGVDSTLKIQPAKLEDSAVYLCASSGNNQPQHFGDGTRLSIL.

In this sample, this clone turned up a few times. The junction and the germline gene differ at one end; a read error may be behind it. V usage is TRBV4-2 and J usage is TRBJ1-6, with 7 bases that match TRBD1. The V gene's germline CDR1 is LGHNA and CDR2 YNFKEQ. This CDR3 spans 14 amino acids. CDR3 residues: CASSQESYRGRVNF. The CDR3 region has the DNA TGTGCCAGCAGCCAAGAATCGTACAGGGGTCGGGTAAACTTT.

The chain recombines TRBV5-6 with TRBJ1-6; TRBD1 matches at 9 bases. The CDR3 loop spans 18 amino acids. Per germline, CDR1 SGHDT and CDR2 YYEEEE. With 4 bases clipped from V and 4 bases from J, the junction kept 12 bases outside the gene matches. The CDR3 is CASSPDGGQGFYNSPLHF. The CDR3 nucleotides are TGTGCCAGCAGCCCGGATGGAGGACAGGGGTTTTATAATTCACCCCTCCACTTT.